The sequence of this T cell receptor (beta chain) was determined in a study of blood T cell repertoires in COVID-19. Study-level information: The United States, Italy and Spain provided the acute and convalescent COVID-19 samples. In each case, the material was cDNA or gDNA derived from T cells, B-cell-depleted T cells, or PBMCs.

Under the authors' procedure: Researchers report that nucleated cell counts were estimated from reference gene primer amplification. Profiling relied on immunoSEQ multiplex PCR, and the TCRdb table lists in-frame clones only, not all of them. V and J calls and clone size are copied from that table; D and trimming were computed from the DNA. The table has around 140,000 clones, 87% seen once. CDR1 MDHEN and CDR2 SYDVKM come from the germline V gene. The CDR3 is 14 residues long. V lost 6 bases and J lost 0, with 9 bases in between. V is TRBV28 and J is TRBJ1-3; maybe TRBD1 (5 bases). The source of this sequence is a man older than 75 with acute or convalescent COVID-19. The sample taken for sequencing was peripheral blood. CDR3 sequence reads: CASSRAASGNTIYF. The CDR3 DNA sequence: TGTGCCAGCAGCAGGGCAGCCTCTGGAAACACCATATATTTT.